Below are 23 T cell receptor beta chains sequenced from a single sample in a study of blood T cell repertoires in COVID-19. The data were produced by immunoSEQ multiplex PCR, yet TCRdb's version contains in-frame clones alone and is incomplete. The data show roughly 170,000 clones, approximately 87% seen once. The sequenced sample was peripheral blood. These receptors were obtained from a man between 65 and 79 years old with active or convalescent COVID-19.

The chain joins TRBV18 to TRBJ2-1, with TRBD2 matching over 8 bases. The ends lost 1 base at V and 5 bases at J; junction bases unmatched: 7. Germline CDR1 and CDR2: KGHSH and LQKENI. This CDR3 is 16 amino acids long. As DNA, the CDR3 is TGTGCCAGCTCACCACTCCGGCGGGGGGCCCACAATGAGCAGTTCTTC. It yields the protein CASSPLRRGAHNEQFF.

V usage is TRBV6-6 and J usage is TRBJ1-2; no clear D gene. V lost 8 bases and J 2 bases, leaving 15 bases between the germline ends. Germline values: CDR1 MNHNY, CDR2 SVGAGI (reference sequence). The CDR3 has 14 amino acids. The CDR3 nucleotides are TGTGCCAGCGGCTCATACGGGATGAACTATGGCTACACCTTC. The encoded protein is CASGSYGMNYGYTF.

This clone was seen a single time. This chain links TRBV11-3 with TRBJ2-1; weak D call: TRBD1 (6 bases). CDR1 is SGHNT, CDR2 YENEEA, per germline. With 3 bases removed from V and 0 bases from J, the gap between germline ends came to 9 bases. The CDR3 has 15 amino acids. The CDR3 loop is CASSFRGSSYNEQFF. The CDR3 DNA reads as TGTGCCAGCAGCTTCAGGGGAAGCTCCTACAATGAGCAGTTCTTC.

This chain joins TRBV30 and TRBJ1-2, with D possibly matching TRBD1 (6 bases). Germline CDR1 reads GTSNPN; CDR2 reads SVGIG (reference sequence). This CDR3 has 12 residues. Between the trimmed V and J ends, which lost 5 bases and 4 bases, there was a span of 11 bases. CDR3 sequence reads: CAWSRDIYGYTF. Written as DNA, the CDR3 is TGTGCCTGGTCCCGGGACATCTATGGCTACACCTTC.

V is TRBV30 and J is TRBJ1-6, with a possible D match to TRBD1 (5 bases). CDR3 length: 15 amino acids. Germline assignment: CDR1 GTSNPN and CDR2 SVGIG (reference sequence). Trimming cost V 2 bases and J 7 bases, with 15 bases left between them. The CDR3 coding sequence is TGTGCCTGGAGTATCGGACAAGTAGGAAATTCACCCCTCCACTTT. Translating it yields CAWSIGQVGNSPLHF.

This clone was detected only once. This chain links TRBV28 with TRBJ1-1; TRBD1 agrees at 7 bases. With 4 bases clipped from V and 5 bases from J, the junction kept 1 base outside the gene matches. There are 12 residues in the CDR3. Germline V gene data show CDR1 as MDHEN and CDR2 as SYDVKM. The CDR3 DNA sequence: TGTGCCAGCAGTTCACAGGGGACTGAAGCTTTCTTT. Translated, it gives CASSSQGTEAFF.

The chain links TRBV14 to TRBJ1-2; 8 bases match TRBD1. Unmatched junction bases numbered 8, after V lost 1 base and J lost 4 bases. Germline assignment: CDR1 SGHDN and CDR2 FVKESK. The CDR3 is made up of 16 amino acids. The CDR3 loop reads CASSQAQGVVGYGYTF. The CDR3 DNA sequence: TGTGCCAGCAGCCAAGCACAGGGGGTGGTTGGCTATGGCTACACCTTC.

This clone occurred a few times. The chain carries TRBV24-1 and TRBJ1-1; D gene uncertain. The germline V gene encodes CDR1 KGHDR and CDR2 SFDVKD. The length of the CDR3 is 11 residues. The V end was cut by 4 bases, the J end by 11 bases, with 10 bases between. Here the CDR3 reads CATSDREWAFF. The CDR3 DNA sequence: TGTGCCACCAGTGACCGCGAATGGGCTTTCTTT.

The V call is TRBV2, the J call TRBJ1-6; D is perhaps TRBD1 (6 bases). Per germline, CDR1 SNHLY and CDR2 FYNNEI. The length of the CDR3 is 16 residues. The CDR3 protein is CPPPTGRGRERSPLHF. CDR3 sequence (DNA): TGTCCTCCCCCGACGGGGCGGGGGCGGGAGCGCTCACCCCTCCACTTT. Using reference TRBV2 and TRBJ1-6 for the parts outside the CDR3, the full variable domain is EPEVTQTPSHQVTQMGQEVILRCVPISNHLYFYWYRQILGQKVEFLVSFYNNEISEKSEIFDDQFSVERPDGSNFTLKIRSTKLEDSAMYFCPPPTGRGRERSPLHFGNGTRLTVT.

The rearrangement joins TRBV4-3 to TRBJ2-5; the D gene is possibly TRBD2 (6 bases). The germline V and J ends were trimmed by 2 bases and 2 bases, with 12 bases remaining between them. Germline CDR1 and CDR2: LGHNA and YSLEER. This CDR3 is built from 15 residues. CDR3 bases: TGCGCCAGCAGCCAACTAGGACGGGGGCAAGAGACCCAGTACTTC. This translates into CASSQLGRGQETQYF.

J is TRBJ1-2 and V is TRBV6-5, with TRBD1 as a possible D gene (5 bases). CDR1 is MNHEY, CDR2 SVGAGI, per germline. V was shortened by 0 bases and J by 6 bases, with 14 bases between the two germline ends. This CDR3 is 15 amino acids long. CDR3 residues: CASSYSSGFGHGYTF. The CDR3 bases are TGTGCCAGCAGTTACTCATCAGGGTTTGGGCATGGCTACACCTTC.

The chain joins TRBV27 to TRBJ1-4; 8 bases match TRBD1. Germline V gene lookup returns CDR1 MNHEY and CDR2 SMNVEV (reference sequence). After removal of 6 bases from V and 8 bases from J, the junction contained 5 bases not matched to a gene. The CDR3 has 13 residues. The CDR3 sequence: CASSRGLGEKLFF. Written as DNA, the CDR3 is TGTGCCAGCAGCAGGGGGCTAGGGGAAAAACTGTTTTTT.

The chain joins TRBV18 to TRBJ2-7, with TRBD1 identical over 7 bases. Germline V CDR1 and CDR2: KGHSH, LQKENI. Losses at the gene ends were 6 bases for V and 3 bases for J; bases not matched to a gene: 17. The CDR3 is 17 residues long. This CDR3 reads CASSPRDRSDSSYEQYF. CDR3 DNA: TGTGCCAGCTCTCCTCGGGACAGAAGCGACTCAAGCTACGAGCAGTACTTC.

CDR3 amino acids: CASGVTQSSYNEQFF. The CDR3, as DNA: TGTGCCAGCGGAGTCACCCAGAGCTCCTACAATGAGCAGTTCTTC. This chain connects TRBV3-1 (or the pseudogene TRBV3-2) to TRBJ2-1, with D unclear. CDR3 size: 15 residues. The V and J ends lost 8 bases and 0 bases respectively, with 14 bases between them. Germline loops: CDR1 LGHDT, CDR2 YNNKEL (reference sequence).

The rearrangement uses TRBV5-1 and TRBJ2-5; D might be TRBD2 (6 bases). The CDR3 loop spans 16 amino acids. V gave up 3 bases and J gave up 5 bases, with 20 bases separating them. Germline-derived CDR1 and CDR2 are SGHRS and YFSETQ. CDR3 residues: CASSSGGARPGETQYF. CDR3 nucleotide sequence: TGCGCCAGCAGCTCCGGCGGGGCTCGACCGGGGGAGACCCAGTACTTC.

The V call is TRBV7-9, the J call TRBJ1-1; D not certain. The V end lost 2 bases, the J end lost 4 bases, and 8 bases lay between the germline ends. The CDR3 extends over 13 amino acids. Germline V gene lookup returns CDR1 SEHNR and CDR2 FQNEAQ (reference sequence). The CDR3 bases are TGTGCCAGCAGCTTAAATTGGGCCACTGAAGCTTTCTTT. As protein: CASSLNWATEAFF.

The J gene is TRBJ1-1, the V gene TRBV27; TRBD1 matches at 8 bases. Germline lookup yields CDR1 MNHEY and CDR2 SMNVEV (reference sequence). CDR3 length: 16 residues. Trimming at V came to 5 bases and at J to 3 bases, leaving 11 bases not matched to a gene. The CDR3 sequence: CASSTRTGRGDTEAFF. In DNA, the CDR3 is TGTGCCAGCAGTACGCGGACAGGGCGCGGTGACACTGAAGCTTTCTTT.

The V call is TRBV30, the J call TRBJ2-3; 10 nucleotides agree with TRBD1. The junction had 1 base not matched to a gene; V was cut back by 3 bases and J by 4 bases. In germline, CDR1 is GTSNPN, CDR2 SVGIG (reference sequence). CDR3 size: 13 residues. The CDR3 DNA follows: TGTGCCTGGAGGGGGACAGGGGCAGATACGCAGTATTTT. Protein sequence: CAWRGTGADTQYF.

The chain carries TRBV2 and TRBJ1-4; TRBD1 matches at 9 bases. V lost 10 bases to trimming and J lost 10 bases; unmatched junction nucleotides: 10. The CDR3 runs 13 residues. The germline gives CDR1 SNHLY, CDR2 FYNNEI. CDR3 amino acids: CATAGTGNGKLFF. CDR3 in DNA: TGTGCCACCGCTGGGACAGGGAACGGAAAACTGTTTTTT.

The sample holds a few counts of this clone. The chain joins TRBV18 to TRBJ2-6; maybe TRBD1 (6 bases). Germline V lookup: CDR1 KGHSH, CDR2 LQKENI. V was clipped by 3 bases and J by 3 bases, with 18 bases between them. The CDR3 spans 18 residues. The CDR3 region has the DNA TGTGCCAGCTCACCGGTAAACAGGGCTGGGGTTGGGGCCAACGTCCTGACTTTC. Translating it yields CASSPVNRAGVGANVLTF.

The gene calls are TRBV4-1 and TRBJ1-5, with TRBD1 as a possible D gene (5 bases). The germline V gene encodes CDR1 MGHRA and CDR2 YSYEKL. Between the trimmed V and J ends, which lost 0 bases and 0 bases, there was a span of 9 bases. This CDR3 is 16 amino acids long. The DNA of the CDR3 is TGCGCCAGCAGCCAAGATTGGGGGGATAGCAATCAGCCCCAGCATTTT. Translation: CASSQDWGDSNQPQHF.

Here the CDR3 reads CASSFQGIYSNQPQHF. The CDR3 DNA sequence: TGTGCCAGCAGTTTTCAGGGTATCTATAGCAATCAGCCCCAGCATTTT. The chain is built from TRBV28 and TRBJ1-5; weak D call: TRBD1 (5 bases). Germline V gene lookup returns CDR1 MDHEN and CDR2 SYDVKM. V gave up 3 bases and J gave up 0 bases, with 12 bases separating them. This CDR3 region has 16 residues.

The genes are TRBV18 and TRBJ2-1, with TRBD2 matching 13 bases. This CDR3 region has 15 residues. CDR1 KGHSH and CDR2 LQKENI come from the germline V gene. V gave up 4 bases and J gave up 12 bases; unmatched junction bases: 9. CDR3 DNA sequence: TGTGCCAGCTCACTGGGACTAGCGGGAACAAAAGGGCAGTTCTTC. Protein: CASSLGLAGTKGQFF.